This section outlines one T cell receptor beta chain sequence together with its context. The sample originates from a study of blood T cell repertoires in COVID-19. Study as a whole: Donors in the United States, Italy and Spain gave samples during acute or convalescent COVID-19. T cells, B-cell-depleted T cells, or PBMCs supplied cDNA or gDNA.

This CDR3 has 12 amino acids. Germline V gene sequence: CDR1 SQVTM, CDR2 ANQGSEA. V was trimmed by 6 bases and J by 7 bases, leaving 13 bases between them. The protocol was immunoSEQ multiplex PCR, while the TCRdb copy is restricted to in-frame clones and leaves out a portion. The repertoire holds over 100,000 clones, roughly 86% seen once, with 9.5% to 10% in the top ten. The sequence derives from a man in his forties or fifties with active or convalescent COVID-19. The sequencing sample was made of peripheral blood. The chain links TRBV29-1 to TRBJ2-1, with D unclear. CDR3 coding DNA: TGCAGCGTACGTCTCGGTAGAAATGAGCAGTTCTTC. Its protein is CSVRLGRNEQFF.